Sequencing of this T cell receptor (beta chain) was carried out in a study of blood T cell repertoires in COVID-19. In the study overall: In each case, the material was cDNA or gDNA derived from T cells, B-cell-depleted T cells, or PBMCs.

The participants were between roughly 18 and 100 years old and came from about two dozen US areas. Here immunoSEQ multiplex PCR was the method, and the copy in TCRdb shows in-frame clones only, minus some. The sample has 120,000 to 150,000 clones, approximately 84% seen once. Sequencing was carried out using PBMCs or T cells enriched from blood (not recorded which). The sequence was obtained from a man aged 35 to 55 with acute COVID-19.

The CDR3 DNA reads TGTGCCATCAGTGATACCCAGGTTCGACATGGCTACACCTTC. Amino acid sequence: CAISDTQVRHGYTF. The genes are TRBV10-3 and TRBJ1-2; D is unclear. CDR1 ENHRY and CDR2 SYGVKD come from the germline V gene. The CDR3 sequence is 14 residues long. Deletions cut 3 bases from V and 6 bases from J, with 14 bases between.